The 23 T cell receptor beta chains given below trace back to one sample, sequenced in a study of neoadjuvant nivolumab and ipilimumab in lung cancer. Produced via immunoSEQ multiplex PCR; TCRdb's table is partial and in-frame only. The data contain thousands of clones, 88% of them singletons. The input for sequencing was adjacent normal lung tissue, taken after neoadjuvant nivolumab, alone or with ipilimumab, at or shortly before surgery. The origin of the receptors is an adult with non-small cell lung cancer.

This chain links TRBV6-4 with TRBJ2-1, with 13 positions matching TRBD2. V lost 6 bases, J lost 9 bases, and 8 bases stayed unmatched. There are 15 residues in the CDR3. Germline V gene data show CDR1 as MRHNA and CDR2 as SNTAGT. CDR3 in amino acids: CASSALTSGRGEQFF. As DNA, the CDR3 is TGTGCCAGCAGCGCACTAACTAGCGGGAGGGGTGAGCAGTTCTTC.

V is TRBV2 and J is TRBJ1-2; a weak D match, TRBD1 (5 bases). Trimming shortened V by 4 bases and J by 4 bases, and 10 bases separated the two germline ends. The CDR3 is made up of 13 amino acids. Germline CDR1 is SNHLY and CDR2 is FYNNEI. In DNA, the CDR3 is TGTGCCAGCAGTGCCCGGGGCGGCTATGGCTACACCTTC. Its translation: CASSARGGYGYTF.

This rearrangement joins TRBV28 to TRBJ2-4; 7 bases match TRBD1. With V trimmed by 6 bases and J by 8 bases, 10 bases remained unmatched. This CDR3 spans 14 amino acids. Germline CDR1 reads MDHEN; CDR2 reads SYDVKM. CDR3 bases: TGTGCCAGCAGCCATCCGGGACAGCAATACATTCAGTACTTC. This translates into CASSHPGQQYIQYF.

V gene TRBV2 combines with J gene TRBJ1-4; D gene unclear. V lost 3 bases and J 1 base, leaving 9 bases between the germline ends. Per the germline V gene, CDR1 is SNHLY and CDR2 is FYNNEI. CDR3 length equals 15 residues. CDR3 DNA sequence: TGTGCCAGCAGTGATTTGGGTGGAACTAATGAAAAACTGTTTTTT. This codes for CASSDLGGTNEKLFF.

The chain joins TRBV27 to TRBJ2-1; TRBD2 is a possible D gene (7 bases). V was clipped by 3 bases and J by 8 bases, with 26 bases between them. CDR1 MNHEY and CDR2 SMNVEV come from the germline V gene (reference sequence). The CDR3 length is 18 residues. CDR3 DNA: TGTGCCAGCAGTTTCCCCGGGGGGCCACCGGTGCTCAGGGATGAGCAGTTCTTC. Translating it yields CASSFPGGPPVLRDEQFF.

The genes are TRBV10-2 and TRBJ2-7, with D possibly called TRBD1 or TRBD2 (5 bases each). Trimming took off 3 bases at V and 3 bases at J, with 9 bases between the two ends. The germline V gene encodes CDR1 WSHSY and CDR2 SAAADI. This CDR3 comprises 13 residues. The CDR3 loop reads CASSDEGNYEQYF. Here the CDR3 DNA reads TGCGCCAGCAGTGACGAGGGGAACTACGAGCAGTACTTC.

The V call is TRBV4-2, the J call TRBJ2-6, with D possibly being TRBD1 or TRBD2 (5 bases each). This CDR3 is built from 16 residues. The ends were cut back, 0 bases at V and 2 bases at J, with 8 bases in the middle. Germline V gene data show CDR1 as LGHNA and CDR2 as YNFKEQ. The CDR3 DNA is TGTGCCAGCAGCCAAGATGGGGGAACTGGGGCCAACGTCCTGACTTTC. It encodes CASSQDGGTGANVLTF.

This chain connects TRBV5-1 to TRBJ2-1; TRBD1 matches at 7 bases. Germline CDR1 SGHRS, CDR2 YFSETQ. This CDR3 has 16 residues. Trimming removed 7 bases from V and 4 bases from J; junction bases left unmatched: 14. The CDR3 loop reads CASSSSPQGEYNEQFF. The DNA of the CDR3 is TGCGCCAGCTCCTCCTCACCCCAGGGGGAGTACAATGAGCAGTTCTTC.

The chain carries TRBV5-4 and TRBJ1-2; D is unclear. This CDR3 is 16 amino acids long. The V gene's germline CDR1 is SGHNT and CDR2 YYREEE (reference sequence). The V end was cut by 4 bases, the J end by 0 bases, with 16 bases between. The CDR3: CASSRVDRGSNYGYTF. CDR3 bases: TGTGCCAGCAGCCGGGTTGACCGGGGATCTAACTATGGCTACACCTTC.

The V and J genes are TRBV10-3 and TRBJ1-2; 11 nucleotides agree with TRBD1. The CDR3 contains 15 residues. V trimming: 6 bases; J trimming: 4 bases; junction bases outside the gene matches: 7. Germline lookup yields CDR1 ENHRY and CDR2 SYGVKD. Here the CDR3 reads CAISSTGTGGYGYTF. CDR3 nucleotides: TGTGCCATCAGCTCGACCGGGACAGGGGGCTATGGCTACACCTTC.

This clone was observed a few times. In DNA, the CDR3 is TGCAGTGGAAGGGTCGACTACGAGCAGTACTTC. Amino acid sequence: CSGRVDYEQYF. V and J are TRBV20-1 and TRBJ2-7, with D uncertain. Trimming cost V 7 bases and J 3 bases, with 10 bases left between them. Germline CDR1 DFQATT, CDR2 SNEGSKA (reference sequence). The CDR3 is 11 residues long.

This chain links TRBV5-1 with TRBJ2-2; no definite D call. The CDR3 sequence is 13 residues long. V gave up 0 bases and J gave up 7 bases, with 7 bases separating them. Germline loops: CDR1 SGHRS, CDR2 YFSETQ. The CDR3 loop is CASSLGQGGELFF. CDR3 coding DNA: TGCGCCAGCAGCTTGGGACAAGGCGGGGAGCTGTTTTTT.

The chain uses TRBV5-1 and TRBJ2-1, with D hard to call. This CDR3 has 15 amino acids. CDR1 and CDR2 (germline): SGHRS, YFSETQ. Trimming removed 4 bases at V and 1 base at J, with 12 bases between. The CDR3 spells CASSPVGVSYNEQFF. CDR3 nucleotides: TGCGCCAGCAGCCCTGTGGGCGTTTCCTACAATGAGCAGTTCTTC.

The chain uses TRBV10-3 and TRBJ2-7, with D uncertain. Germline V CDR1 and CDR2: ENHRY, SYGVKD. The CDR3 spans 12 residues. The V gene lost 10 bases and the J gene lost 2 bases, with 12 bases spanning the gap. CDR3 DNA: TGTGCCAGCAAGACGGCAACCTACGAGCAGTACTTC. Translated, it gives CASKTATYEQYF.

The count of this clone is one. The J gene is TRBJ1-5, the V gene TRBV18; 7 bases are shared with TRBD1. There are 15 residues in the CDR3. Per the germline V gene, CDR1 is KGHSH and CDR2 is LQKENI. The V and J ends lost 5 bases and 6 bases, in that order; junction bases with no gene match: 10. CDR3 sequence (DNA): TGTGCCAGCTCAAGCGACAGGGCCCTCCCTCAGCCCCAGCATTTT. It specifies CASSSDRALPQPQHF.

The chain joins TRBV5-4 to TRBJ1-1; maybe TRBD1 (5 bases). The CDR3 length is 12 residues. Germline assignment: CDR1 SGHNT and CDR2 YYREEE (reference sequence). V was clipped by 0 bases and J by 6 bases, with 6 bases between them. CDR3 sequence (DNA): TGTGCCAGCAGCTTGGGGGGCCCTGAAGCTTTCTTT. Translation: CASSLGGPEAFF.

The genes are TRBV5-6 and TRBJ2-5; 8 bases agree with TRBD1. The tail of the sequence fits TRBJ2-7 better, so the J call may be wrong. CDR3 length: 15 residues. CDR1 SGHDT and CDR2 YYEEEE come from the germline V gene. The CDR3 DNA is TGTGCCAGCAGCTCGTACAGGGGGAGCGCCTACGAGCAGTACTTC. It encodes CASSSYRGSAYEQYF.

The rearrangement joins TRBV10-1 to TRBJ1-5, with a possible D match to TRBD1 (6 bases). The ends were cut back, 6 bases at V and 4 bases at J, with 19 bases in the middle. The CDR3 loop spans 16 amino acids. Per the germline V gene, CDR1 is WNHNN and CDR2 is SYGVQD (reference sequence). CDR3 residues: CASREGTQSANQPQHF. The CDR3 DNA reads as TGCGCCAGCAGGGAAGGGACACAGTCCGCGAATCAGCCCCAGCATTTT.

This rearrangement joins TRBV25-1 to TRBJ2-1, with D maybe TRBD2 (6 bases). The CDR3 is 13 amino acids. The germline CDR1 and CDR2 sequences are MGHDK and SYGVNS. V was shortened by 6 bases and J by 2 bases, with 8 bases between the two germline ends. CDR3 sequence (DNA): TGTGCCAGCAGCCCTAGCGCCTACAATGAGCAGTTCTTC. Protein sequence: CASSPSAYNEQFF. Looking up the rest from reference TRBV25-1 and TRBJ2-1 gives the full variable domain: EADIYQTPRYLVIGTGKKITLECSQTMGHDKMYWYQQDPGMELHLIHYSYGVNSTEKGDLSSESTVSRIRTEHFPLTLESARPSHTSQYLCASSPSAYNEQFFGPGTRLTVL.

The chain joins TRBV18 to TRBJ1-4; D is unclear. V lost 6 bases, J lost 3 bases, and 17 bases lay in between. Germline V gene lookup returns CDR1 KGHSH and CDR2 LQKENI. The CDR3 is 16 amino acids. The CDR3 bases are TGTGCCAGCTCCCCTGACAAGGGTGGGGCTAATGAAAAACTGTTTTTT. The encoded protein is CASSPDKGGANEKLFF.

The J gene is TRBJ1-2, the V gene TRBV2, with D possibly being TRBD1 (5 bases). Germline V lookup: CDR1 SNHLY, CDR2 FYNNEI. V was pared by 6 bases and J by 2 bases, with 10 bases between. The CDR3 loop spans 13 amino acids. The CDR3 nucleotides read TGTGCCAGCAGCTTACAGGCCAACTATGGCTACACCTTC. It yields the protein CASSLQANYGYTF.

The chain couples TRBV5-1 to TRBJ1-5; possible D gene TRBD1, 6 bases. The CDR3 is made up of 17 amino acids. With 4 bases removed from V and 0 bases from J, the gap between germline ends came to 17 bases. Germline V lookup: CDR1 SGHRS, CDR2 YFSETQ. The CDR3 DNA follows: TGCGCCAGCAGCCCCTTGGACAGTTCCGATAGCAATCAGCCCCAGCATTTT. It yields the protein CASSPLDSSDSNQPQHF.

The J gene is TRBJ2-5, the V gene TRBV7-3, with D possibly TRBD2 on 6 matching bases. CDR3 length equals 13 residues. Germline V gives CDR1 SGHTA, CDR2 FQGTGA. With 3 bases removed from V and 5 bases from J, the gap between germline ends came to 10 bases. This CDR3 reads CASSFSGGETQYF. Written as DNA, the CDR3 is TGTGCCAGCAGCTTTAGCGGTGGGGAGACCCAGTACTTC.